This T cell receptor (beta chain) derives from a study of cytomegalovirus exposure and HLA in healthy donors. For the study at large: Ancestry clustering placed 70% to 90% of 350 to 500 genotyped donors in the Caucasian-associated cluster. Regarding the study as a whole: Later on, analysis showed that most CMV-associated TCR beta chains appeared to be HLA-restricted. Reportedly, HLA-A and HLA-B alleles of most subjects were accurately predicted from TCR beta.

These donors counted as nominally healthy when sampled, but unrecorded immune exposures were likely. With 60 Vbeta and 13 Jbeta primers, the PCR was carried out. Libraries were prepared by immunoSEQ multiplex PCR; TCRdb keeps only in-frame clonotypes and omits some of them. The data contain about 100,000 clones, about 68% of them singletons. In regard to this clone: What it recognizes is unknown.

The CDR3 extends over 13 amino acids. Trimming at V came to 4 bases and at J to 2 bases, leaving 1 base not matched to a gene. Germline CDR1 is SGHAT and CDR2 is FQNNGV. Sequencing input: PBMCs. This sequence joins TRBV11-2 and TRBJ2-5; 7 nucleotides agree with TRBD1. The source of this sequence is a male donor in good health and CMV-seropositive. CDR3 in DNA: TGTGCCAGCAGCTGGGGACAGCAAGAGACCCAGTACTTC. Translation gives CASSWGQQETQYF.